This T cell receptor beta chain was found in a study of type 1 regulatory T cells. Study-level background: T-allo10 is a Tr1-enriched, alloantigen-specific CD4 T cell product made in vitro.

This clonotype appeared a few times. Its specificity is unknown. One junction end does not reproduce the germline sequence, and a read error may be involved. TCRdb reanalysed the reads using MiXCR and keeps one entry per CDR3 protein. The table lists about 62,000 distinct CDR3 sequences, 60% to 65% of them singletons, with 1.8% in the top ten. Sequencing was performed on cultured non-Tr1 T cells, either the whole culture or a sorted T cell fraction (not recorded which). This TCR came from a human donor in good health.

This CDR3 reads CSASGLAGVDEQYF. The CDR3 DNA sequence: TGTAGTGCTTCGGGACTAGCGGGAGTTGACGAGCAGTACTTC. The V and J genes are TRBV20-1 and TRBJ2-7, with TRBD2 matching over 14 bases. The CDR3 is 14 residues long. CDR1 is DFQATT, CDR2 SNEGSKA, per germline (reference sequence).